This is a list of T cell receptor beta chains from one sample in a study of beta chain features in type 1 diabetes. TCRdb's table, derived via immunoSEQ multiplex PCR, lists solely in-frame clones and lacks some. The data hold about 160,000 clones, with approximately 8.1% observed a single time. Material for sequencing was central memory CD4+ T cells from blood. The receptors originated from a man between 18 and 35 years old in good health. Each CDR3 is given with its conserved first and last residue. Each record gives: CDR3 length, clone size, J gene, V gene, D gene, CDR3 protein, CDR3 DNA. A D gene is named only where the DNA matches it firmly. Clone size is not always given. Where it is, it says once, few, many or a class for expanded clones.

len: 14; abundance: .; j_gene: TRBJ2-3; v_gene: TRBV9; d_gene: TRBD1; CDR3aa: CASSPGTGTDTQYF; CDR3nt: TGTGCCAGCAGCCCGGGGACAGGAACAGATACGCAGTATTTT
len: 15; abundance: few; j_gene: TRBJ2-5; v_gene: TRBV7-9; d_gene: TRBD2; CDR3aa: CASSLVLAGGETQYF; CDR3nt: TGTGCCAGCAGCTTAGTACTAGCGGGAGGGGAGACCCAGTACTTC
len: 14; abundance: .; j_gene: TRBJ2-1; v_gene: TRBV7-2; d_gene: TRBD2; CDR3aa: CASSPRTSGWGQFF; CDR3nt: TGTGCCAGCAGCCCCCGGACTAGCGGTTGGGGGCAGTTCTTC
len: 15; abundance: few; j_gene: TRBJ1-1; v_gene: TRBV7-9; d_gene: TRBD1; CDR3aa: CASRVTGGGNTEAFF; CDR3nt: TGTGCCAGCAGAGTCACAGGGGGAGGGAACACTGAAGCTTTCTTT
len: 17; abundance: .; j_gene: TRBJ2-3; v_gene: TRBV11-2; d_gene: .; CDR3aa: CASSHGGLALSTDTQYF; CDR3nt: TGTGCCAGCAGCCATGGCGGGCTAGCGCTTAGCACAGATACGCAGTATTTT
len: 14; abundance: few; j_gene: TRBJ2-6; v_gene: TRBV6-5; d_gene: .; CDR3aa: CATKGGLEANVLTF; CDR3nt: TGTGCCACCAAGGGGGGGCTAGAGGCCAACGTCCTGACTTTC
len: 14; abundance: few; j_gene: TRBJ2-3; v_gene: TRBV7-2; d_gene: .; CDR3aa: CASSLSSGPDTQYF; CDR3nt: TGTGCCAGCAGCTTATCCTCAGGGCCAGATACGCAGTATTTT
len: 17; abundance: .; j_gene: TRBJ2-5; v_gene: TRBV5-1; d_gene: TRBD2; CDR3aa: CASSLWLAGGLAETQYF; CDR3nt: TGCGCCAGCAGCTTGTGGCTAGCGGGGGGCTTAGCGGAGACCCAGTACTTC
len: 15; abundance: .; j_gene: TRBJ2-3; v_gene: TRBV9; d_gene: .; CDR3aa: CASSVAWGGTDTQYF; CDR3nt: TGTGCCAGCAGCGTAGCTTGGGGGGGCACAGATACGCAGTATTTT
len: 16; abundance: .; j_gene: TRBJ2-1; v_gene: TRBV5-6; d_gene: .; CDR3aa: CASSLLAGVTYNEQFF; CDR3nt: TGTGCCAGCAGCTTGTTAGCCGGGGTCACCTACAATGAGCAGTTCTTC
len: 14; abundance: few; j_gene: TRBJ1-2; v_gene: TRBV5-8; d_gene: TRBD1; CDR3aa: CASSLGQGSYVYTF; CDR3nt: TGTGCCAGCAGCTTGGGACAGGGGTCCTATGTCTACACCTTC
len: 14; abundance: .; j_gene: TRBJ1-1; v_gene: TRBV19; d_gene: .; CDR3aa: CASTPQIGVSWAFF; CDR3nt: TGTGCCAGTACCCCCCAGATAGGGGTTTCATGGGCTTTCTTT
len: 14; abundance: few; j_gene: TRBJ2-3; v_gene: TRBV9; d_gene: .; CDR3aa: CASSVGSGTDTQYF; CDR3nt: TGTGCCAGCAGCGTAGGTAGTGGCACAGATACGCAGTATTTT
len: 15; abundance: .; j_gene: TRBJ2-2; v_gene: TRBV18; d_gene: TRBD2; CDR3aa: CASAGGNQVTGELFF; CDR3nt: TGTGCCAGCGCGGGGGGAAATCAGGTCACCGGGGAGCTGTTTTTT
len: 12; abundance: .; j_gene: TRBJ2-5; v_gene: TRBV29-1; d_gene: TRBD1; CDR3aa: CSVGQGPETQYF; CDR3nt: TGCAGCGTCGGACAGGGGCCAGAGACCCAGTACTTC
len: 14; abundance: .; j_gene: TRBJ2-1; v_gene: TRBV29-1; d_gene: .; CDR3aa: CSVKASVSYNEQFF; CDR3nt: TGCAGCGTGAAGGCTAGCGTCTCCTACAATGAGCAGTTCTTC
len: 15; abundance: many; j_gene: TRBJ2-7; v_gene: TRBV30; d_gene: TRBD2; CDR3aa: CAWSVISGGTYEQYF; CDR3nt: TGTGCCTGGAGTGTAATTAGCGGGGGAACCTACGAGCAGTACTTC
len: 16; abundance: .; j_gene: TRBJ2-2; v_gene: TRBV11-3; d_gene: .; CDR3aa: CASSQSGWGNTGELFF; CDR3nt: TGTGCCAGCAGCCAATCGGGGTGGGGAAACACCGGGGAGCTGTTTTTT
len: 15; abundance: few; j_gene: TRBJ2-7; v_gene: TRBV5-1; d_gene: TRBD2; CDR3aa: CASSRGQAGGYEQYF; CDR3nt: TGCGCCAGCAGCAGAGGGCAAGCGGGGGGTTACGAGCAGTACTTC
len: 13; abundance: many; j_gene: TRBJ1-4; v_gene: TRBV5-6; d_gene: .; CDR3aa: CASSLDEQEKLFF; CDR3nt: TGTGCCAGCAGCTTGGACGAGCAAGAAAAACTGTTTTTT
len: 15; abundance: .; j_gene: TRBJ2-7; v_gene: TRBV18; d_gene: TRBD2; CDR3aa: CASSPSSGGSYEQYF; CDR3nt: TGTGCCAGCTCACCCAGTTCGGGAGGCTCCTACGAGCAGTACTTC
len: 13; abundance: few; j_gene: TRBJ1-1; v_gene: TRBV5-1; d_gene: .; CDR3aa: CASSPLPPAEAFF; CDR3nt: TGCGCCAGCAGTCCCCTACCCCCGGCTGAAGCTTTCTTT
len: 15; abundance: few; j_gene: TRBJ1-2; v_gene: TRBV7-9; d_gene: .; CDR3aa: CASSLEQGTNYGYTF; CDR3nt: TGTGCCAGCAGCTTGGAGCAGGGGACTAACTATGGCTACACCTTC
len: 14; abundance: .; j_gene: TRBJ2-4; v_gene: TRBV28; d_gene: .; CDR3aa: CASSTRTVANIQYF; CDR3nt: TGTGCCAGCAGTACCCGGACAGTGGCAAACATTCAGTACTTC
len: 17; abundance: few; j_gene: TRBJ2-3; v_gene: TRBV5-4; d_gene: TRBD2; CDR3aa: CASSSPGLAGLTDTQYF; CDR3nt: TGTGCCAGCAGCTCCCCGGGACTAGCGGGTCTCACAGATACGCAGTATTTT
len: 14; abundance: .; j_gene: TRBJ1-1; v_gene: TRBV11-2; d_gene: .; CDR3aa: CATEQGALNTEAFF; CDR3nt: TGTGCCACGGAACAGGGAGCCTTGAACACTGAAGCTTTCTTT
len: 15; abundance: .; j_gene: TRBJ2-7; v_gene: TRBV7-2; d_gene: TRBD1; CDR3aa: CASSPRRTGDYEQYF; CDR3nt: TGTGCCAGCAGCCCTCGACGGACAGGGGACTACGAGCAGTACTTC
len: 13; abundance: .; j_gene: TRBJ2-3; v_gene: TRBV4-3; d_gene: .; CDR3aa: CASSQRVTDTQYF; CDR3nt: TGCGCCAGCAGCCAACGGGTCACAGATACGCAGTATTTT
len: 13; abundance: few; j_gene: TRBJ1-6; v_gene: TRBV7-8; d_gene: .; CDR3aa: CASSLSFNSPLHF; CDR3nt: TGTGCCAGCAGCTTATCCTTTAATTCACCCCTCCACTTT
len: 19; abundance: .; j_gene: TRBJ1-2; v_gene: TRBV7-2; d_gene: TRBD1; CDR3aa: CASSLDGFWGQGRNYGYTF; CDR3nt: TGTGCCAGCAGCTTAGATGGTTTCTGGGGACAGGGACGGAACTATGGCTACACCTTC
len: 14; abundance: .; j_gene: TRBJ2-6; v_gene: TRBV6-4; d_gene: .; CDR3aa: CASSVSSGANVLTF; CDR3nt: TGTGCCAGCAGTGTCAGCTCTGGGGCCAACGTCCTGACTTTC
len: 18; abundance: few; j_gene: TRBJ2-7; v_gene: TRBV28; d_gene: .; CDR3aa: CASSFPLEGYQDSYEQYF; CDR3nt: TGTGCCAGCAGTTTCCCCCTAGAGGGCTACCAAGACTCCTACGAGCAGTACTTC
len: 15; abundance: .; j_gene: TRBJ1-3; v_gene: TRBV18; d_gene: TRBD1; CDR3aa: CASTTQGDGGNTIYF; CDR3nt: TGTGCCAGCACAACACAGGGGGACGGTGGAAACACCATATATTTT
len: 14; abundance: .; j_gene: TRBJ1-1; v_gene: TRBV29-1; d_gene: .; CDR3aa: CSGKGTPSGTEAFF; CDR3nt: TGCAGCGGAAAGGGGACTCCATCGGGCACTGAAGCTTTCTTT
len: 13; abundance: few; j_gene: TRBJ1-1; v_gene: TRBV30; d_gene: TRBD1; CDR3aa: CAWVNRGRTEAFF; CDR3nt: TGTGCCTGGGTTAACAGGGGCCGCACTGAAGCTTTCTTT
len: 13; abundance: .; j_gene: TRBJ1-5; v_gene: TRBV19; d_gene: .; CDR3aa: CASSIDGDRPQHF; CDR3nt: TGTGCCAGTAGTATAGACGGAGACCGGCCCCAGCATTTT
len: 13; abundance: few; j_gene: TRBJ1-1; v_gene: TRBV15; d_gene: .; CDR3aa: CATSVTQRAEAFF; CDR3nt: TGTGCCACCAGCGTCACTCAGAGGGCTGAAGCTTTCTTT
len: 15; abundance: .; j_gene: TRBJ2-3; v_gene: TRBV15; d_gene: .; CDR3aa: CATSRDEGNTDTQYF; CDR3nt: TGTGCCACCAGCAGAGATGAGGGTAACACAGATACGCAGTATTTT
len: 15; abundance: .; j_gene: TRBJ2-7; v_gene: TRBV28; d_gene: .; CDR3aa: CASSAREGAPREQYF; CDR3nt: TGTGCCAGCAGCGCCCGGGAGGGGGCGCCTAGGGAGCAGTACTTC
len: 14; abundance: .; j_gene: TRBJ2-2; v_gene: TRBV18; d_gene: .; CDR3aa: CASLQGMDTGELFF; CDR3nt: TGTGCCAGCTTACAGGGTATGGACACCGGGGAGCTGTTTTTT
len: 15; abundance: few; j_gene: TRBJ2-1; v_gene: TRBV4-1; d_gene: .; CDR3aa: CASSSVGSSYNEQFF; CDR3nt: TGCGCCAGCAGCTCAGTCGGGAGCTCCTACAATGAGCAGTTCTTC
len: 14; abundance: few; j_gene: TRBJ2-5; v_gene: TRBV7-9; d_gene: .; CDR3aa: CASSFLTDQETQYF; CDR3nt: TGTGCCAGCAGCTTTTTGACAGACCAAGAGACCCAGTACTTC
len: 13; abundance: few; j_gene: TRBJ2-5; v_gene: TRBV18; d_gene: .; CDR3aa: CASSPRQAETQYF; CDR3nt: TGTGCCAGCTCACCACGGCAGGCAGAGACCCAGTACTTC
len: 15; abundance: .; j_gene: TRBJ1-4; v_gene: TRBV28; d_gene: TRBD1; CDR3aa: CASSSRGQADEKLFF; CDR3nt: TGTGCCAGCAGTTCGCGGGGACAGGCCGATGAAAAACTGTTTTTT
len: 13; abundance: few; j_gene: TRBJ1-1; v_gene: TRBV30; d_gene: TRBD1; CDR3aa: CAWTPHTGAEAFF; CDR3nt: TGTGCCTGGACACCTCATACAGGGGCTGAAGCTTTCTTT
len: 15; abundance: few; j_gene: TRBJ2-2; v_gene: TRBV5-1; d_gene: .; CDR3aa: CASSLTEGGTGELFF; CDR3nt: TGCGCCAGCAGCCTGACTGAAGGGGGAACCGGGGAGCTGTTTTTT
len: 14; abundance: .; j_gene: TRBJ1-2; v_gene: TRBV25-1; d_gene: .; CDR3aa: CASSNAGSNYGYTF; CDR3nt: TGTGCCAGCAGTAACGCCGGGTCAAACTATGGCTACACCTTC
len: 14; abundance: many; j_gene: TRBJ1-3; v_gene: TRBV28; d_gene: TRBD1; CDR3aa: CASIKGAVGNTIYF; CDR3nt: TGTGCCAGCATTAAGGGGGCAGTTGGAAACACCATATATTTT
len: 15; abundance: many; j_gene: TRBJ2-5; v_gene: TRBV18; d_gene: TRBD1; CDR3aa: CASSPRNRGSETQYF; CDR3nt: TGTGCCAGCTCACCACGGAACAGGGGATCGGAGACCCAGTACTTC
len: 13; abundance: .; j_gene: TRBJ2-7; v_gene: TRBV27; d_gene: .; CDR3aa: CASSEGGRDEQYF; CDR3nt: TGTGCCAGCAGTGAGGGGGGGCGTGACGAGCAGTACTTC
len: 16; abundance: few; j_gene: TRBJ2-7; v_gene: TRBV7-2; d_gene: TRBD1; CDR3aa: CASSWGDRLRTYEQYF; CDR3nt: TGTGCCAGCAGCTGGGGGGACAGGCTAAGAACCTACGAGCAGTACTTC
len: 16; abundance: many; j_gene: TRBJ2-1; v_gene: TRBV19; d_gene: TRBD2; CDR3aa: CASRISGTRGHNEQFF; CDR3nt: TGTGCCAGTAGGATCTCGGGGACTAGAGGGCACAATGAGCAGTTCTTC
len: 17; abundance: .; j_gene: TRBJ2-1; v_gene: TRBV5-1; d_gene: TRBD1; CDR3aa: CASSFVPGQDLGNEQFF; CDR3nt: TGCGCCAGCAGCTTTGTACCGGGACAGGACTTAGGAAATGAGCAGTTCTTC
len: 12; abundance: many; j_gene: TRBJ1-1; v_gene: TRBV18; d_gene: TRBD1; CDR3aa: CASSTNRGEAFF; CDR3nt: TGTGCCAGCTCAACAAACAGGGGAGAAGCTTTCTTT
len: 13; abundance: few; j_gene: TRBJ1-1; v_gene: TRBV18; d_gene: .; CDR3aa: CASSPPAGYEAFF; CDR3nt: TGTGCCAGCTCACCTCCCGCGGGGTATGAAGCTTTCTTT
len: 16; abundance: .; j_gene: TRBJ2-4; v_gene: TRBV7-2; d_gene: TRBD2; CDR3aa: CASSLALAGGQNIQYF; CDR3nt: TGTGCCAGCAGCTTAGCGTTAGCGGGGGGGCAAAACATTCAGTACTTC
len: 14; abundance: few; j_gene: TRBJ1-2; v_gene: TRBV6-5; d_gene: TRBD1; CDR3aa: CASSWGAGGYGYTF; CDR3nt: TGTGCCAGCAGTTGGGGCGCAGGGGGATATGGCTACACCTTC